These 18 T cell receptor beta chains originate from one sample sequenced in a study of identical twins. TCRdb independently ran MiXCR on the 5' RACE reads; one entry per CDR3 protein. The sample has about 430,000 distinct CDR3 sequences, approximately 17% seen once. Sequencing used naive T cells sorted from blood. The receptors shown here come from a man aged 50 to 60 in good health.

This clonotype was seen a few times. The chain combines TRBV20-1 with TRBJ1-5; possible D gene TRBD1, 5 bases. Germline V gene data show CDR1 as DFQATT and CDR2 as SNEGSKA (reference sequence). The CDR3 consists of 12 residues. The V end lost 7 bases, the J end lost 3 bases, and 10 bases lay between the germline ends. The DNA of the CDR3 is TGCAGTGTGCAGGGCCTCAATCAGCCCCAGCATTTT. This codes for CSVQGLNQPQHF.

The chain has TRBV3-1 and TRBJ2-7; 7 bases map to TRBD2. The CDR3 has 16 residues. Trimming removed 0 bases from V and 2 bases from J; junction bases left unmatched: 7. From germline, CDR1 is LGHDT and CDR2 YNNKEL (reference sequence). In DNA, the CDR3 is TGTGCCAGCAGCCAAGACTCGAGCGGGATCGCCTACGAGCAGTACTTC. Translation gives CASSQDSSGIAYEQYF.

CDR3 sequence: CASRGGGVYNSPLHF. The CDR3 nucleotides are TGTGCCAGCAGGGGTGGGGGGGTCTATAATTCACCCCTCCACTTT. The rearrangement joins TRBV7-2 to TRBJ1-6; D possibly corresponds to TRBD1 (5 bases). Germline CDR1 reads SGHTA; CDR2 reads FQGNSA. This CDR3 has 15 residues. V lost 6 bases, J lost 3 bases, and 12 bases lay in between.

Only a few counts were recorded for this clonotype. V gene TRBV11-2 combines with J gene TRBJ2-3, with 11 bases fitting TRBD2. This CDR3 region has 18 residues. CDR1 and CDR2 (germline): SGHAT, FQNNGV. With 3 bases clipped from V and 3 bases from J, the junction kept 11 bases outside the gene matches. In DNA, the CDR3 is TGTGCCAGCAGCTTTATAGCGGGAGGGCCTTTTGAAACAGATACGCAGTATTTT. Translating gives CASSFIAGGPFETDTQYF.

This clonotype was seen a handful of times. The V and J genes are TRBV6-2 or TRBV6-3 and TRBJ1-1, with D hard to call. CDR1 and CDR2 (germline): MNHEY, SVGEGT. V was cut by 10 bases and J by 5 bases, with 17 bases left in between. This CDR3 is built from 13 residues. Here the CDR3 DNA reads TGTGCCACCCACCTGATGGGTAAGACTGAAGCTTTCTTT. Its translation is CATHLMGKTEAFF.

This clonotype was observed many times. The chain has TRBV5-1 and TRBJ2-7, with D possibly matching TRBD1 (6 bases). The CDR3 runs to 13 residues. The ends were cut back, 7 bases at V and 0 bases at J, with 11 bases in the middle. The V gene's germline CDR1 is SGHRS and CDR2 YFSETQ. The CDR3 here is CASGTGYSYEQYF. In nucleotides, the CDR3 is TGCGCCAGCGGTACAGGGTACTCCTACGAGCAGTACTTC.

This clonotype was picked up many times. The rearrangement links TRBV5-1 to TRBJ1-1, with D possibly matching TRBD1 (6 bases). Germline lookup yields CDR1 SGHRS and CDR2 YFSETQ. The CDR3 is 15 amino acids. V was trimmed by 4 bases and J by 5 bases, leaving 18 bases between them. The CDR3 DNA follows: TGCGCCAGCAGCCAAAGATCAGGGGATGGGACTGAAGCTTTCTTT. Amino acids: CASSQRSGDGTEAFF.

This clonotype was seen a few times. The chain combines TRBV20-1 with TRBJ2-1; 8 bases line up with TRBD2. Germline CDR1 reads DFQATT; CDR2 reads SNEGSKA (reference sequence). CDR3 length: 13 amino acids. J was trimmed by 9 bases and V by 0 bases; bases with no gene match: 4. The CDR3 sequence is CSARDLAGSEQFF. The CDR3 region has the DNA TGCAGTGCTAGAGATCTAGCGGGTAGTGAGCAGTTCTTC.

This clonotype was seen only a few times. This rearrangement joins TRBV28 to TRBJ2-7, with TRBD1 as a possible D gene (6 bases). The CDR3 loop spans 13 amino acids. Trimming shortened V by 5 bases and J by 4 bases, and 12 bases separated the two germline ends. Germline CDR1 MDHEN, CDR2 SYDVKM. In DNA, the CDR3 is TGTGCCAGCAGTCCGGACAGACTTTACGAGCAGTACTTC. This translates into CASSPDRLYEQYF.

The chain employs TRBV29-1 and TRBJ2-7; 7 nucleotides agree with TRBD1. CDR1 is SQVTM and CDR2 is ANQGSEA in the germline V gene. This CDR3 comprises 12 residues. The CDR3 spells CSIRQGSYEQYF. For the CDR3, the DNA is TGCAGTATAAGACAGGGATCCTACGAGCAGTACTTC.

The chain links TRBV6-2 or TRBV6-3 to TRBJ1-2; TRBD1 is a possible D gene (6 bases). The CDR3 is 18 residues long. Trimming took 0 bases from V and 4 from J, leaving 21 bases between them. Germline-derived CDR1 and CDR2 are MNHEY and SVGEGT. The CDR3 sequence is CASSYSIFRTEFSYGYTF. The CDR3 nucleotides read TGTGCCAGCAGTTACTCGATCTTCAGGACAGAGTTTTCCTATGGCTACACCTTC.

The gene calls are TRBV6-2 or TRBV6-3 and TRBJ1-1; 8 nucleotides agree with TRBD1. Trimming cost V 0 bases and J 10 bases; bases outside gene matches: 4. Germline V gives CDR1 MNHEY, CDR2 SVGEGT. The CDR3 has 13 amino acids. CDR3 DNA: TGTGCCAGCAGTTACTCGTCCCAGGGGGCAGCTTTCTTT. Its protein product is CASSYSSQGAAFF.

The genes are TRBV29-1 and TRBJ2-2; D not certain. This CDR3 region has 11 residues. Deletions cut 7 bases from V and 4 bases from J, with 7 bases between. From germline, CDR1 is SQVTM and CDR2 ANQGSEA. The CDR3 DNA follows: TGCAGCGGGCAGAGCACCGGGGAGCTGTTTTTT. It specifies CSGQSTGELFF.

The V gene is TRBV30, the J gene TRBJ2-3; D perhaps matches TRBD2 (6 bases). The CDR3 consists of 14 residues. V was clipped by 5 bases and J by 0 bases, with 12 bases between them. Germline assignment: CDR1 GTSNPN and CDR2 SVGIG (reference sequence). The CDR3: CAWGGVLSTDTQYF. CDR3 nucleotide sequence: TGTGCCTGGGGCGGGGTACTTAGCACAGATACGCAGTATTTT.

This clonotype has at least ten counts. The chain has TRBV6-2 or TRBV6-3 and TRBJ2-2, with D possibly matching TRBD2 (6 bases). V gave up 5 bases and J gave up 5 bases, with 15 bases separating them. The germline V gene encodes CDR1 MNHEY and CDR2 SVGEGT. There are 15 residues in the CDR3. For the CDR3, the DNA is TGTGCCAGCAGTCAACACGGACGGGGGACCGGGGAGCTGTTTTTT. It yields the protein CASSQHGRGTGELFF.

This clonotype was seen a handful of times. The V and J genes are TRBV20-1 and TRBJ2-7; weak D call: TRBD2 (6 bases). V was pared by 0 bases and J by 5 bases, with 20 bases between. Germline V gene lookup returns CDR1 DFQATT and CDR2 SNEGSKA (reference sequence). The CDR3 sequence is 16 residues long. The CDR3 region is CSARDSLLGRGNEQYF. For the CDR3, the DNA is TGCAGTGCTAGAGATTCTCTACTCGGGAGAGGCAACGAGCAGTACTTC.

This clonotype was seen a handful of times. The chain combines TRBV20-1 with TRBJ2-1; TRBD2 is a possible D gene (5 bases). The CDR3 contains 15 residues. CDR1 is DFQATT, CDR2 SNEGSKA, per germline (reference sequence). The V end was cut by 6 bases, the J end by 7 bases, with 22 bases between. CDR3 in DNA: TGCAGTGCGAGAATGTGGGGAGTTATCCGGAATGAGCAGTTCTTC. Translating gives CSARMWGVIRNEQFF.

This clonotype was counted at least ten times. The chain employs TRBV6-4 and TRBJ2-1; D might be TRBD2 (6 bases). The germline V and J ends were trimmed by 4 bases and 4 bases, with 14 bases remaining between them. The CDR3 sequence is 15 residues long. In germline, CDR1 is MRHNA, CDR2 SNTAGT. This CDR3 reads CASSVLAGTYNEQFF. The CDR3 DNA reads TGTGCCAGCAGTGTGTTGGCGGGAACGTACAATGAGCAGTTCTTC.